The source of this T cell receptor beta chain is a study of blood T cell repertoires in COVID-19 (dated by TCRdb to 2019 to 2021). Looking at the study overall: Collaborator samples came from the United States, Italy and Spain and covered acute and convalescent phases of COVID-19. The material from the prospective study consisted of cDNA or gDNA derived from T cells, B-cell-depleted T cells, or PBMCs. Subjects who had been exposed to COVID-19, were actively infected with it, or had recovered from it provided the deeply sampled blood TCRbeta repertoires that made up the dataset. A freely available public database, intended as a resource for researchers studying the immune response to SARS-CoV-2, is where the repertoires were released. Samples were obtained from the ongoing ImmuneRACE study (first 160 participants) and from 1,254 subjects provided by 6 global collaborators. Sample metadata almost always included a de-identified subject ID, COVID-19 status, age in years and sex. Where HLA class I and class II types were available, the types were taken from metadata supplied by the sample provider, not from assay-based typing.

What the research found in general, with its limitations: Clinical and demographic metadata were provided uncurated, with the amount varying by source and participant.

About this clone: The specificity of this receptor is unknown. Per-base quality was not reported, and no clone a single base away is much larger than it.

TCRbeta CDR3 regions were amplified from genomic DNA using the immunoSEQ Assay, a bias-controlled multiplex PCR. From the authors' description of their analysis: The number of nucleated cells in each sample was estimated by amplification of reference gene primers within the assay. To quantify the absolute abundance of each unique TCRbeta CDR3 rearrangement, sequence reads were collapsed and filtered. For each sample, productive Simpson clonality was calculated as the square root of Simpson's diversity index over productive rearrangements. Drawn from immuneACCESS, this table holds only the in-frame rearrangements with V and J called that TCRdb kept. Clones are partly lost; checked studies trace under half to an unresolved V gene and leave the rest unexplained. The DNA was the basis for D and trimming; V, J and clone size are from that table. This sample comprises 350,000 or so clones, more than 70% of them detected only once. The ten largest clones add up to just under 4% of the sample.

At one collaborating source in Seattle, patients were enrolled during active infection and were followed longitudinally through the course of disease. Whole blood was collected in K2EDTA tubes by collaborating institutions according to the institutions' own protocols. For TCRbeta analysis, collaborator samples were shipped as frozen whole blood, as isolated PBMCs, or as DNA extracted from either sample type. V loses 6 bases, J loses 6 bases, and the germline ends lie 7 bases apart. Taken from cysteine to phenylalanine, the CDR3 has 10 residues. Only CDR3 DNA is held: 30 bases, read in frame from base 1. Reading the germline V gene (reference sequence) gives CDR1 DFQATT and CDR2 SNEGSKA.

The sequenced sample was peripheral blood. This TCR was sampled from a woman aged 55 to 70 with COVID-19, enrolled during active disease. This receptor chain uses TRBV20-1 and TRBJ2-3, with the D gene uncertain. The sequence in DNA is TGCAGTGCGAGCAGGGATACGCAGTATTTT. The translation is CSASRDTQYF.